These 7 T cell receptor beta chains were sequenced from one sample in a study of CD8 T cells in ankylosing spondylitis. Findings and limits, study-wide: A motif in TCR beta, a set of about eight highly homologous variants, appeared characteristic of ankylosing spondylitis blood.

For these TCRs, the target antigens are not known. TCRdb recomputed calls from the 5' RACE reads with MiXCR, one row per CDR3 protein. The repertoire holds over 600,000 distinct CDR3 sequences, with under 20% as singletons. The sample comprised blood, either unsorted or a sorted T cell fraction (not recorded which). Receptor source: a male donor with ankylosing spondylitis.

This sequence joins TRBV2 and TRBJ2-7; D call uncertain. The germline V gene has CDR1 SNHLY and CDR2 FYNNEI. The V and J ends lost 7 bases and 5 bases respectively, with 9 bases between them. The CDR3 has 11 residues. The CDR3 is CASNLQNEQYF. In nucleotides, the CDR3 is TGTGCCAGCAATTTACAGAACGAGCAGTACTTC.

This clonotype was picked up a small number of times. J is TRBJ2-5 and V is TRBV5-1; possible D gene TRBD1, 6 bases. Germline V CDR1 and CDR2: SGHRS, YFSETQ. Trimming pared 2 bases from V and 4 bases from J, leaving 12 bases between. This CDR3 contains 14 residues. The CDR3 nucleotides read TGCGCCAGCAGCTTAGACAGGTTCGGAGAGACCCAGTACTTC. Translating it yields CASSLDRFGETQYF. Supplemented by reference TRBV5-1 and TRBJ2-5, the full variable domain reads KAGVTQTPRYLIKTRGQQVTLSCSPISGHRSVSWYQQTPGQGLQFLFEYFSETQRNKGNFPGRFSGRQFSNSRSEMNVSTLELGDSALYLCASSLDRFGETQYFGPGTRLLVL.

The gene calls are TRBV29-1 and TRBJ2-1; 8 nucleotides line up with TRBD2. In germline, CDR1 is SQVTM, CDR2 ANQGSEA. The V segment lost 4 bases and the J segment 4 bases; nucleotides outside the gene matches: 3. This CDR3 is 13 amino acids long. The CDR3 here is CSVVVAGYNEQFF. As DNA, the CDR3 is TGCAGCGTTGTTGTAGCGGGGTACAATGAGCAGTTCTTC.

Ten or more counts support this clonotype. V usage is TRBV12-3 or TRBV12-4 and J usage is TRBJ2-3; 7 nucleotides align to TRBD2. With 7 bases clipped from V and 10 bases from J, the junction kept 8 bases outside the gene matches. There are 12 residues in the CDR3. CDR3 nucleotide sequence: TGTGCCAGCACCCCAGGGAGGGAATCGCAGTATTTT. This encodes CASTPGRESQYF.

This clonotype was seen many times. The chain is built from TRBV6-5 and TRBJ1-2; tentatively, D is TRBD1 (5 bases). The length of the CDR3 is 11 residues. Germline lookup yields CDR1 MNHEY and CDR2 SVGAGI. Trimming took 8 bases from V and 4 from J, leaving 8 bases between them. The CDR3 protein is CASGTGYGYTF. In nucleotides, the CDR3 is TGTGCCAGCGGCACAGGCTATGGCTACACCTTC.

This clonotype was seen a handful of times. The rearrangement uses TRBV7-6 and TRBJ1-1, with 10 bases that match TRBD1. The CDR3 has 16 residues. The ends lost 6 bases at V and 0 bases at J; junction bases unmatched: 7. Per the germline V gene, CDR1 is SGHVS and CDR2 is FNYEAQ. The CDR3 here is CASSSRQGAVNTEAFF. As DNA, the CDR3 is TGTGCCAGCAGTTCCAGACAGGGGGCGGTGAACACTGAAGCTTTCTTT.

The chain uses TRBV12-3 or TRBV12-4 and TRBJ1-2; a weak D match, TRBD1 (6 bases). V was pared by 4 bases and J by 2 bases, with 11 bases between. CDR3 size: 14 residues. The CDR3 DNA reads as TGTGCCAGCAGTTCACAGGGCCCAAACTATGGCTACACCTTC. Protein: CASSSQGPNYGYTF.